The T cell receptor (beta chain) under discussion was sequenced for a study of vaccination effects on CD4 cells after COVID-19. Sequencing used immunoSEQ multiplex PCR; TCRdb keeps in-frame clones, though not all of them. The table lists about 66,000 clones, less than 85% of them singletons. The V segment lost 5 bases and the J segment 8 bases; nucleotides outside the gene matches: 12. The CDR3 contains 15 residues. The germline V gene has CDR1 SNHLY and CDR2 FYNNEI. Study-wide results and limits: Clones induced by infection and by vaccine showed marked clonal contraction late after vaccination. Cross-reaction with common cold coronaviruses was seen in only 1 of 255 vaccine-induced clones from healthy vaccinees.

Following culture for roughly 10 days, CD4+ T cells were isolated. Subjects were given two BNT162b2 or mRNA-1273 vaccine doses. Negative nucleocapsid antibody tests before and after vaccination confirmed no previous SARS-CoV-2 infection. IL-2 medium supplanted half the medium on days 3 and 7. Of note for this clone: Its antigen remains unknown.

Sequenced material: CD4+ T cells from PBMCs cultured without peptide, taken after COVID-19 vaccination. This receptor was taken from a human donor who received a COVID-19 vaccine. The rearrangement uses TRBV2 and TRBJ1-2, with 9 bases identical to TRBD1. The CDR3 is CASSRTGTGINGYTF. CDR3 in DNA: TGTGCCAGCAGTCGAACCGGGACAGGGATTAACGGCTACACCTTC.